The 29 T cell receptor beta chains below were found in one sample sequenced in a study of T cell responses to AZD1222 COVID-19 vaccine. Libraries were prepared by immunoSEQ multiplex PCR; TCRdb keeps only in-frame clonotypes and omits some of them. The repertoire consists of over 130,000 clones, with about 95% occurring once and the leading ten covering over 1%. Sequenced here: peripheral blood, sampled on day 0 of AZD1222 vaccination. The receptors were gathered from an adult in good health.

This chain links TRBV2 with TRBJ1-5, with TRBD1 matching over 11 bases. Germline loops: CDR1 SNHLY, CDR2 FYNNEI. With 5 bases clipped from V and 6 bases from J, the junction kept 3 bases outside the gene matches. CDR3 size: 14 residues. Written as DNA, the CDR3 is TGTGCCAGCAGTCGGACAGGGGGCCGTCAGCCCCAGCATTTT. It specifies CASSRTGGRQPQHF.

Worth noting for this clone: One end of the junction fails to match germline, which may point to a read error. V and J are TRBV6-5 and TRBJ1-2, with 9 bases lining up with TRBD1. The CDR3 sequence is 14 residues long. Germline V gives CDR1 MNHEY, CDR2 SVGAGI. In DNA, the CDR3 is TGTGCCAGCAGCTACTCGGGACAGGGTGGAGGCTACACCTTC. Amino acid sequence: CASSYSGQGGGYTF.

The J gene is TRBJ1-2, the V gene TRBV3-1 (or the pseudogene TRBV3-2); TRBD1 aligns across 7 bases. The CDR3 length is 14 residues. Losses at the gene ends were 4 bases for V and 7 bases for J; bases not matched to a gene: 9. Germline loops: CDR1 LGHDT, CDR2 YNNKEL (reference sequence). The CDR3 reads CASSPLLGGGGYTF. The CDR3 DNA reads as TGTGCCAGCAGCCCCCTCCTAGGGGGCGGTGGCTACACCTTC.

The J gene is TRBJ2-1, the V gene TRBV5-1, with D possibly TRBD2 on 5 matching bases. V was cut by 3 bases and J by 7 bases, with 14 bases left in between. Germline CDR1 and CDR2: SGHRS and YFSETQ. The CDR3 sequence is 14 residues long. The CDR3 DNA reads as TGCGCCAGCAGCTGGTCGTCGGGGTGGAATGAGCAGTTCTTC. It translates to CASSWSSGWNEQFF.

This clone was found a few times. The genes are TRBV28 and TRBJ1-6, with a possible D match to TRBD1 (6 bases). The CDR3 length is 17 residues. V lost 1 base and J lost 0, with 10 bases in between. Germline V gives CDR1 MDHEN, CDR2 SYDVKM. In DNA, the CDR3 is TGTGCCAGCAGTTTATTGGGGGCGAGCTCCTATAATTCACCCCTCCACTTT. The encoded protein is CASSLLGASSYNSPLHF.

The chain has TRBV12-2 and TRBJ1-5. TRBV12-2 is termed a pseudogene. This CDR3 comprises 16 residues. CDR3 DNA sequence: TGTGCAAGTCGCCGGGACGGCCGAAGATGGGATCAGCCCCAGCATTTT. It is translated as CASRRDGRRWDQPQHF.

This sequence joins TRBV12-3 or TRBV12-4 and TRBJ1-1; 7 bases match TRBD1. The length of the CDR3 is 12 residues. With 7 bases clipped from V and 4 bases from J, the junction kept 3 bases outside the gene matches. The CDR3 reads CASTRGPTEAFF. CDR3 nucleotides: TGTGCCAGCACGAGGGGGCCCACTGAAGCTTTCTTT.

The gene calls are TRBV19 and TRBJ2-7, with D perhaps TRBD1 (6 bases). In germline, CDR1 is LNHDA, CDR2 SQIVND (reference sequence). The V gene lost 5 bases and the J gene lost 6 bases, with 14 bases spanning the gap. The CDR3 sequence is 13 residues long. This CDR3 is CASSLTGGSEQYV. Written as DNA, the CDR3 is TGTGCCAGTAGTTTGACAGGCGGGTCCGAGCAGTACGTC.

The chain employs TRBV4-1 and TRBJ1-2; D is ambiguous. CDR3 size: 13 residues. V was clipped by 0 bases and J by 4 bases, with 6 bases between them. From germline, CDR1 is MGHRA and CDR2 YSYEKL. CDR3 in DNA: TGCGCCAGCAGCCAAGATGTGGCCTATGGCTACACCTTC. This translates into CASSQDVAYGYTF.

V and J are TRBV6-6 and TRBJ2-1; D not certain. This CDR3 has 13 amino acids. Germline V lookup: CDR1 MNHNY, CDR2 SVGAGI (reference sequence). With 0 bases removed from V and 7 bases from J, the gap between germline ends came to 7 bases. The CDR3: CASSYSELNEQFF. CDR3 DNA sequence: TGTGCCAGCAGTTACTCGGAACTAAATGAGCAGTTCTTC.

The gene calls are TRBV6-5 and TRBJ1-1, with 7 positions matching TRBD1. The CDR3 spans 15 residues. Germline lookup yields CDR1 MNHEY and CDR2 SVGAGI. With 0 bases clipped from V and 11 bases from J, the junction kept 12 bases outside the gene matches. Here the CDR3 reads CASSYSTTGFKGAFF. The CDR3 nucleotides read TGTGCCAGCAGTTACTCAACGACAGGGTTCAAAGGGGCTTTCTTT.

The chain has TRBV7-2 and TRBJ1-2, with TRBD1 matching over 11 bases. This CDR3 has 15 residues. The V and J ends lost 5 bases and 4 bases, in that order; junction bases with no gene match: 6. Germline assignment: CDR1 SGHTA and CDR2 FQGNSA. The CDR3 nucleotides are TGTGCCAGCAGCCACAGGACAGGGGGCGCCTATGGCTACACCTTC. Its translation is CASSHRTGGAYGYTF.

The chain recombines TRBV7-3 with TRBJ2-1; D might be TRBD2 (6 bases). This CDR3 region has 18 residues. Between the trimmed V and J ends, which lost 5 bases and 0 bases, there was a span of 20 bases. Germline CDR1 SGHTA, CDR2 FQGTGA. Written as DNA, the CDR3 is TGTGCCAGCAGCCCTTATGGGACTTTTTTTAACTCCTACAATGAGCAGTTCTTC. Protein sequence: CASSPYGTFFNSYNEQFF.

This rearrangement joins TRBV9 to TRBJ2-7; D may be TRBD1 (6 bases). The CDR3 covers 13 residues. Trimming left V 0 bases short and J 6 bases short, with 10 bases between. Germline V gives CDR1 SGDLS, CDR2 YYNGEE. CDR3 sequence: CASSVGVRGEQYV. DNA of the CDR3: TGTGCCAGCAGCGTAGGGGTCAGGGGCGAGCAGTACGTC.

V is TRBV5-1 and J is TRBJ1-2, with D unclear. Between the trimmed V and J ends, which lost 0 bases and 2 bases, there was a span of 5 bases. The germline V gene encodes CDR1 SGHRS and CDR2 YFSETQ. The CDR3 is 13 amino acids. The CDR3 region has the DNA TGCGCCAGCAGCTTGGGTTGGAACTATGGCTACACCTTC. It encodes CASSLGWNYGYTF.

CDR3 in amino acids: CASSLWSGAGSYNSPLHF. The CDR3 DNA is TGTGCCAGCAGTTTATGGTCGGGGGCCGGTTCCTATAATTCACCCCTCCACTTT. The chain has TRBV27 and TRBJ1-6; a possible D gene is TRBD1 (6 bases). CDR1 is MNHEY and CDR2 is SMNVEV in the germline V gene (reference sequence). Trimming removed 1 base from V and 1 base from J, with 14 bases in between. The CDR3 is 18 residues long.

The chain recombines TRBV18 with TRBJ1-2; no reliable D call. Germline V gene data show CDR1 as KGHSH and CDR2 as LQKENI. This CDR3 has 14 residues. The V and J ends lost 4 bases and 4 bases respectively, with 13 bases between them. DNA of the CDR3: TGTGCCAGCTCACTAAACCCACAGTTCTATGGCTACACCTTC. Protein sequence: CASSLNPQFYGYTF.

The CDR3 loop is CASSVAGTVVQPQHF. The DNA for the CDR3 is TGTGCCAGTAGTGTCGCGGGGACGGTGGTACAGCCCCAGCATTTT. The rearrangement uses TRBV19 and TRBJ1-5; D is possibly TRBD1 (5 bases). This CDR3 comprises 15 residues. Germline CDR1 reads LNHDA; CDR2 reads SQIVND (reference sequence). Trimming took 5 bases from V and 7 from J, leaving 18 bases between them.

This clone was observed a few times. Here the CDR3 reads CASSFRDTDTQYF. CDR3 nucleotide sequence: TGCGCCAGCAGCTTTAGGGACACAGATACGCAGTATTTT. The chain links TRBV5-1 to TRBJ2-3; D is unresolved. V lost 2 bases to trimming and J lost 2 bases, with 6 bases between them. This CDR3 contains 13 residues. Germline-derived CDR1 and CDR2 are SGHRS and YFSETQ.

The V call is TRBV19, the J call TRBJ2-1; 9 bases fit TRBD2. CDR3 length: 16 residues. The junction had 9 bases not matched to a gene; V was cut back by 5 bases and J by 4 bases. Germline CDR1 and CDR2: LNHDA and SQIVND (reference sequence). CDR3 sequence (DNA): TGTGCCAGTAGTGCCTTTAGCGGGAGTCGATACAATGAGCAGTTCTTC. It yields the protein CASSAFSGSRYNEQFF.

The rearrangement joins TRBV2 to TRBJ2-3, with 11 bases lining up with TRBD2. CDR3 length: 15 residues. V was pared by 9 bases and J by 0 bases, with 5 bases of the junction left unmatched. Germline-derived CDR1 and CDR2 are SNHLY and FYNNEI. Written as DNA, the CDR3 is TGTGCCAGGGTGGGACTAGCGGAGAGCACAGATACGCAGTATTTT. Residues: CARVGLAESTDTQYF. Using reference TRBV2 and TRBJ2-3 for the parts outside the CDR3, the full variable domain is EPEVTQTPSHQVTQMGQEVILRCVPISNHLYFYWYRQILGQKVEFLVSFYNNEISEKSEIFDDQFSVERPDGSNFTLKIRSTKLEDSAMYFCARVGLAESTDTQYFGPGTRLTVL.

The chain has TRBV9 and TRBJ1-2; D ambiguous. V gave up 3 bases and J gave up 4 bases, with 10 bases separating them. The germline V gene encodes CDR1 SGDLS and CDR2 YYNGEE. This CDR3 spans 13 amino acids. CDR3 residues: CASSGRNSYGYTF. CDR3 bases: TGTGCCAGCAGCGGCCGGAATTCCTATGGCTACACCTTC.

V is TRBV6-1 and J is TRBJ2-1; tentative D call: TRBD1 (6 bases). V gave up 3 bases and J gave up 9 bases, with 12 bases separating them. The CDR3 is 13 amino acids. Germline V gives CDR1 MNHNS, CDR2 SASEGT. Here the CDR3 reads CASSEYIGGEQFF. The CDR3 DNA reads TGTGCCAGCAGTGAGTACATAGGGGGTGAGCAGTTCTTC.

The V call is TRBV9, the J call TRBJ1-2; D uncertain. CDR3 length: 14 amino acids. V lost 3 bases, J lost 6 bases, and 15 bases lay in between. Germline values: CDR1 SGDLS, CDR2 YYNGEE. The CDR3 DNA follows: TGTGCCAGCAGCGCCCCCTCACGGGAAGATGGCTACACCTTC. It codes for CASSAPSREDGYTF.

This clone was recorded only once. The rearrangement joins TRBV5-1 to TRBJ2-5, with unresolved D. This CDR3 comprises 14 residues. Germline V gene data show CDR1 as SGHRS and CDR2 as YFSETQ. V was clipped by 0 bases and J by 2 bases, with 8 bases between them. As DNA, the CDR3 is TGCGCCAGCAGCTTGGGTACCGCTCAAGAGACCCAGTACTTC. Translation gives CASSLGTAQETQYF.

The rearrangement links TRBV24-1 to TRBJ2-3; possibly TRBD1 for D (6 bases). The CDR3 loop spans 15 amino acids. The V end lost 0 bases, the J end lost 4 bases, and 10 bases lay between the germline ends. Germline V gene data show CDR1 as KGHDR and CDR2 as SFDVKD. Here the CDR3 reads CATSDLQGSADTQYF. In DNA, the CDR3 is TGTGCCACCAGTGATTTGCAGGGGAGTGCAGATACGCAGTATTTT.

The chain joins TRBV4-1 to TRBJ1-2; D unclear. Germline values: CDR1 MGHRA, CDR2 YSYEKL. The CDR3 is made up of 14 amino acids. The ends were cut back, 4 bases at V and 2 bases at J, with 11 bases in the middle. CDR3 amino acids: CASSPNPGNYGYTF. The CDR3 DNA reads as TGCGCCAGCAGCCCTAACCCGGGGAACTATGGCTACACCTTC.

The gene calls are TRBV10-3 and TRBJ2-3; perhaps TRBD2 as D (5 bases). The length of the CDR3 is 13 residues. The V gene's germline CDR1 is ENHRY and CDR2 SYGVKD. The V end lost 4 bases, the J end lost 1 base, and 6 bases lay between the germline ends. The CDR3 here is CAISARGTDTQYF. CDR3 bases: TGTGCCATCAGTGCGCGGGGCACAGATACGCAGTATTTT.

V usage is TRBV3-1 (or the pseudogene TRBV3-2) and J usage is TRBJ1-1; weak D call: TRBD1 (5 bases). V was trimmed by 0 bases and J by 3 bases, leaving 14 bases between them. The CDR3 contains 16 residues. The V gene's germline CDR1 is LGHDT and CDR2 YNNKEL (reference sequence). The CDR3, as DNA: TGTGCCAGCAGCCAAGAATCCCTTCGGGGGGACACTGAAGCTTTCTTT. The encoded protein is CASSQESLRGDTEAFF.